The clone carrying this TCR beta chain was counted only a few times. The target antigen is unknown. Germline-derived CDR1 and CDR2 are MNHEY and SMNVEV (reference sequence). Trimming left V 0 bases short and J 3 bases short, with 9 bases between. The CDR3 covers 14 residues. A J-beta primer mix and a sample-barcoded 5' primer were used in a second PCR of roughly 7 to 12 cycles. Every single cDNA molecule received a tag from a template-switch adaptor with 12 random nucleotides. Researchers report that each sample yielded at least 2.5 million CDR3-containing paired-end reads. TCRdb ran MiXCR on the 5' RACE reads and lists one entry per CDR3 protein. This table has some 700,000 distinct CDR3 sequences, roughly 47% appearing once. This sample was taken from a study of blood T cells in healthy people across ages. Whole-study context: Template switching caught about one barcoded beta molecule for each two T cells.

Findings and limits, study-wide: Possibly, changes in expanded clonotypes were confounded because donor CMV status was unknown.

What was sequenced was blood. This clonotype was sampled from a woman between 55 and 75 years old in good health. The chain is built from TRBV27 and TRBJ2-7, with D uncertain. The DNA of the CDR3 is TGTGCCAGCAGTTTATCTTCGGACGGCTACGAGCAGTACTTC. This encodes CASSLSSDGYEQYF.